A single sample gave rise to the 9 T cell receptor beta chains below, sequenced in a study of neurological immune-mediated disorders. From the 5' RACE reads, TCRdb called clonotypes with MiXCR, one entry per CDR3 protein. The sample gives about 66,000 distinct CDR3 sequences, about 4% of which show up once; approximately 1.3% is in the top ten. The sequenced material came from PBMCs. These receptors all stem from a man aged 30 to 39 with multiple sclerosis.

This clonotype was seen ten or more times. This chain connects TRBV20-1 to TRBJ2-5, with 7 positions matching TRBD2. After removal of 3 bases from V and 5 bases from J, the junction contained 9 bases not matched to a gene. Germline values: CDR1 DFQATT, CDR2 SNEGSKA (reference sequence). The CDR3 totals 14 residues. Here the CDR3 DNA reads TGCAGTGCTAGGCCGTGGGGGGGTAGCGAGACCCAGTACTTC. Protein sequence: CSARPWGGSETQYF.

Many counts were recorded for this clonotype. The chain recombines TRBV5-6 with TRBJ1-1; 7 positions agree with TRBD1. Germline CDR1 SGHDT, CDR2 YYEEEE. The V gene end was trimmed by 3 bases and the J gene end by 3 bases; junction bases not matched to a gene: 5. The CDR3 totals 14 residues. Written as DNA, the CDR3 is TGTGCCAGCAGCTGGGGACAGTACGACACTGAAGCTTTCTTT. Amino acids: CASSWGQYDTEAFF.

This clonotype was seen many times. The chain uses TRBV20-1 and TRBJ2-7; D perhaps matches TRBD2 (5 bases). This CDR3 contains 13 residues. Germline values: CDR1 DFQATT, CDR2 SNEGSKA (reference sequence). Trimming took 0 bases from V and 2 from J, leaving 8 bases between them. The CDR3 reads CSARDYGTYEQYF. In DNA, the CDR3 is TGCAGTGCTAGAGATTACGGGACCTACGAGCAGTACTTC.

This clonotype was counted at least ten times. The chain employs TRBV12-3 or TRBV12-4 and TRBJ2-5; TRBD2 matches 11 bases. With V trimmed by 5 bases and J by 2 bases, 10 bases remained unmatched. CDR3 size: 17 residues. The CDR3 region is CASSPRGLAGGQETQYF. Written as DNA, the CDR3 is TGTGCCAGCAGTCCCCGTGGGCTAGCGGGGGGACAAGAGACCCAGTACTTC.

This clonotype was detected ten times or more. The J gene is TRBJ2-2, the V gene TRBV4-1, with TRBD1 as a possible D gene (5 bases). This CDR3 comprises 16 residues. Per the germline V gene, CDR1 is MGHRA and CDR2 is YSYEKL. V lost 0 bases and J 5 bases, leaving 13 bases between the germline ends. Here the CDR3 DNA reads TGCGCCAGCAGCCAAGAAGACAGCCTACTGACCGGGGAGCTGTTTTTT. This gives the protein CASSQEDSLLTGELFF.

This clonotype was recorded at least ten times. This chain links TRBV20-1 with TRBJ2-1, with D hard to call. This CDR3 region has 14 residues. The ends were cut back, 1 base at V and 1 base at J, with 8 bases in the middle. Germline V CDR1 and CDR2: DFQATT, SNEGSKA (reference sequence). The CDR3 DNA sequence: TGCAGTGCTAGAGCGCCTAATTCCTACAATGAGCAGTTCTTC. It is translated as CSARAPNSYNEQFF.

This clonotype was picked up many times. The CDR3 DNA reads as TGTGCCAGCAGTTACGCTCCCTCCTACGAGCAGTACTTC. Protein product: CASSYAPSYEQYF. The V and J genes are TRBV6-2 or TRBV6-3 and TRBJ2-7; D remains ambiguous. The V and J ends lost 2 bases and 0 bases respectively, with 5 bases between them. The CDR3 has 13 amino acids. Germline V gives CDR1 MNHEY, CDR2 SVGEGT.

This clonotype has just a few counts. The chain carries TRBV20-1 and TRBJ2-1; 9 bases are shared with TRBD2. This CDR3 has 15 amino acids. V lost 6 bases to trimming and J lost 10 bases; unmatched junction nucleotides: 16. Germline assignment: CDR1 DFQATT and CDR2 SNEGSKA (reference sequence). CDR3 coding DNA: TGCAGTGCCCGACCATCCGCGGGGGGGCCAGGGGAGCAGTTCTTC. Encoded protein: CSARPSAGGPGEQFF.

At least ten counts were recorded for this clonotype. The gene calls are TRBV20-1 and TRBJ2-7; possible D gene TRBD1, 6 bases. V gave up 5 bases and J gave up 1 base, with 9 bases separating them. CDR1 is DFQATT and CDR2 is SNEGSKA in the germline V gene (reference sequence). The CDR3 has 12 residues. The CDR3 region has the DNA TGCAGTGCTCGGACAGCATCCTACGAGCAGTACTTC. Translation: CSARTASYEQYF.